This entry features one T cell receptor beta chain sequence. The source of the sample is a study of identical twins. MiXCR was run by TCRdb on the 5' RACE reads, yielding one entry per CDR3 protein. The sample lists under 800,000 distinct CDR3 sequences; 20% to 25% were seen once. There are 11 residues in the CDR3. The germline V gene encodes CDR1 DFQATT and CDR2 SNEGSKA (reference sequence). After removal of 5 bases from V and 7 bases from J, the junction contained 3 bases not matched to a gene. These data also formed part of another study, on T cells expressing NK-cell markers.

This sequence joins TRBV20-1 and TRBJ1-2; 8 nucleotides align to TRBD1. This clonotype was sampled from a woman between 18 and 29 years old in good health. Sequencing was done on a sample of PBMCs. CDR3 sequence (DNA): TGCAGTGCTCAAGGACAGGGTGGCTACACCTTC. Amino acids: CSAQGQGGYTF.